The clone carrying this T cell receptor beta chain was counted a single time. Original processing notes: Reference gene primers were amplified, and this amplification served to estimate nucleated cell counts. TCRdb's table, derived via immunoSEQ multiplex PCR, lists solely in-frame clones and lacks some. The V and J calls and clone size come from that table; D and trimming were worked out from the DNA. The sample includes approximately 200,000 clones, around 89% of them seen just once. This specimen belongs to a study of blood T cell repertoires in COVID-19. Background on the study: Researchers got acute and convalescent COVID-19 samples from the United States, Italy and Spain. T cells, B-cell-depleted T cells, or PBMCs provided the cDNA or gDNA that served as material.

The source is a man aged 70-80 years with acute or convalescent COVID-19. Sequencing was performed on peripheral blood.

CDR3 in DNA: TGTGCCAGCAGCGGACAGGGGGCGCGCGAGCAGTACTTC. Translation gives CASSGQGAREQYF. The chain employs TRBV6-5 and TRBJ2-7; 11 bases match TRBD1. J was trimmed by 6 bases and V by 6 bases; bases with no gene match: 4. This CDR3 comprises 13 residues. CDR1 is MNHEY and CDR2 is SVGAGI in the germline V gene.